The TCR beta chain described here comes from a study of T-cell reconstitution after alpha-beta-depleted transplantation in children. This clonotype was detected many times. The authors prepared the TCRbeta library with unique molecular identifiers. MiXCR, applied by TCRdb to the PCR reads, yields one record per CDR3 protein. The sample has 750,000 to 950,000 distinct CDR3 sequences; 15% to 20% are singletons. Germline values: CDR1 SQVTM, CDR2 ANQGSEA. CDR3 length equals 14 residues. Trimming left V 4 bases short and J 4 bases short, with 17 bases between. The specimen comprised PBMCs, mostly from graft donor cells, sampled 360 days after TCRalphabeta/CD19-depleted stem cell transplant. This sequence joins TRBV29-1 and TRBJ2-7; a possible D gene is TRBD1 (5 bases). This sequence originates from a male patient between 10 and 17 years old who had a stem cell transplant for acute lymphoblastic leukemia, so the T cells may come from the graft donor. The CDR3 sequence: CSVGRPGPFYEQYF. The CDR3 region has the DNA TGCAGCGTTGGTCGGCCAGGGCCCTTTTACGAGCAGTACTTC.